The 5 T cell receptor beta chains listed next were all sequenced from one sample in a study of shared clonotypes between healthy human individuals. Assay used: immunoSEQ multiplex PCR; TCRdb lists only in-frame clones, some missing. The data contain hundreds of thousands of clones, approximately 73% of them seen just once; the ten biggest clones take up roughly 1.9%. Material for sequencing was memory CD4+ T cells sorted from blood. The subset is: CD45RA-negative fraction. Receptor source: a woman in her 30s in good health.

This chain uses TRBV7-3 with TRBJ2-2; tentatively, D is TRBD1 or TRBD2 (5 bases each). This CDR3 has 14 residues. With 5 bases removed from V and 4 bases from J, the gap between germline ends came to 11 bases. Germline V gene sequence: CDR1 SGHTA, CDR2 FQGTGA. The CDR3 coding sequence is TGTGCCAGCAGCACGGGACCAAGCACCGGGGAGCTGTTTTTT. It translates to CASSTGPSTGELFF.

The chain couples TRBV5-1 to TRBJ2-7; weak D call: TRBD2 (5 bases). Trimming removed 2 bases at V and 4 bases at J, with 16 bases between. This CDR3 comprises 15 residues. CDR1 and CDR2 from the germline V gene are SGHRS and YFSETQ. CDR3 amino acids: CASSFGQSRDYEQYF. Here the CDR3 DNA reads TGCGCCAGCAGCTTCGGGCAGTCACGGGATTACGAGCAGTACTTC. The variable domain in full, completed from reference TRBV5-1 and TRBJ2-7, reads KAGVTQTPRYLIKTRGQQVTLSCSPISGHRSVSWYQQTPGQGLQFLFEYFSETQRNKGNFPGRFSGRQFSNSRSEMNVSTLELGDSALYLCASSFGQSRDYEQYFGPGTRLTVT.

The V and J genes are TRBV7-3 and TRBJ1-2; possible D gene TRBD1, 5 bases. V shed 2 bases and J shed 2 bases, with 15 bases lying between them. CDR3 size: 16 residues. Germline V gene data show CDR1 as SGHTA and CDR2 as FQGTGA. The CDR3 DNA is TGTGCCAGCAGCTTAGGTTCGGGGGGACTGAACTATGGCTACACCTTC. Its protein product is CASSLGSGGLNYGYTF.

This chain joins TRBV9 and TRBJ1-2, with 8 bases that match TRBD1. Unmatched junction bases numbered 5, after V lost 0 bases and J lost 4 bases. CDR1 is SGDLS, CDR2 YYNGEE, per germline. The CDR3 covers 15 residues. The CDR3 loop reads CASSVEPQGAYGYTF. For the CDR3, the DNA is TGTGCCAGCAGCGTAGAACCCCAGGGGGCCTATGGCTACACCTTC.

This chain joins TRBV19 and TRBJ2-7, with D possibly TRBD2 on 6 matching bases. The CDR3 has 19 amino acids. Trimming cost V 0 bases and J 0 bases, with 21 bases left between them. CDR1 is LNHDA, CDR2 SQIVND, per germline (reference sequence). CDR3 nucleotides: TGTGCCAGTAGTATAGAACTCACGAGAGGTCGGGGGTTCTCCTACGAGCAGTACTTC. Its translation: CASSIELTRGRGFSYEQYF. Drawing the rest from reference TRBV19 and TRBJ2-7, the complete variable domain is DGGITQSPKYLFRKEGQNVTLSCEQNLNHDAMYWYRQDPGQGLRLIYYSQIVNDFQKGDIAEGYSVSREKKESFPLTVTSAQKNPTAFYLCASSIELTRGRGFSYEQYFGPGTRLTVT.